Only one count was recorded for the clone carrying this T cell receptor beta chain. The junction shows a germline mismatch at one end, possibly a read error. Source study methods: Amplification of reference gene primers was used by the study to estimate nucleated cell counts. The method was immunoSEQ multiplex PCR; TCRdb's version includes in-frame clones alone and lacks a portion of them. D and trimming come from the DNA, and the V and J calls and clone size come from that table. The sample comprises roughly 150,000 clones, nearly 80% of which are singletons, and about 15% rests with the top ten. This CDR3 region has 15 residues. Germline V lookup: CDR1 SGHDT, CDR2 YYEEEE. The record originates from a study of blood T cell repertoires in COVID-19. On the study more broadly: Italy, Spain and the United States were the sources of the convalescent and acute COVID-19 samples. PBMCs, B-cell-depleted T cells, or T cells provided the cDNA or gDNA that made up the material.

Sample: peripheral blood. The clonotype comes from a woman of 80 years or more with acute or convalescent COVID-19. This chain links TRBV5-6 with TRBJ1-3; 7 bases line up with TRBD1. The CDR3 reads CASSLTGASGSTIYF. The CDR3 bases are TGTGCCAGCAGCTTGACAGGGGCTTCTGGAAGCACCATATATTTT.